This T cell receptor (beta chain) was recorded in a study of T cell responses to AZD1222 COVID-19 vaccine. The method was immunoSEQ multiplex PCR; TCRdb's version includes in-frame clones alone and lacks a portion of them. The data show some 110,000 clones, 80% to 85% seen once. This clone was seen only a few times. CDR3 size: 14 residues. The germline V gene encodes CDR1 SNHLY and CDR2 FYNNEI. V lost 3 bases to trimming and J lost 0 bases, with 8 bases between them. V and J are TRBV2 and TRBJ2-5; no firm D call. This TCR was recovered from an adult in good health. This sample comprised peripheral blood, obtained on day 0 of AZD1222 vaccination. Here the CDR3 DNA reads TGTGCCAGCAGTGACACCAGGTACCAAGAGACCCAGTACTTC. Protein: CASSDTRYQETQYF.